These 7 T cell receptor beta chains originate from one sample sequenced in a study of blood T cell repertoires in COVID-19. Libraries were prepared by immunoSEQ multiplex PCR; TCRdb keeps only in-frame clonotypes and omits some of them. The data show about 320,000 clones, with about nine tenths seen just once and around 4.8% held by the top ten. The material sequenced was PBMCs or T cells enriched from blood (not recorded which). All receptors derive from a man in his sixties who had recovered from COVID-19.

The V gene is TRBV5-1, the J gene TRBJ2-2; a possible D gene is TRBD1 (6 bases). The ends were cut back, 0 bases at V and 0 bases at J, with 9 bases in the middle. The CDR3 totals 16 residues. Germline values: CDR1 SGHRS, CDR2 YFSETQ. Here the CDR3 reads CASSLVSGANTGELFF. In nucleotides, the CDR3 is TGCGCCAGCAGCTTGGTGTCAGGGGCGAACACCGGGGAGCTGTTTTTT.

This chain connects TRBV28 to TRBJ2-5; TRBD2 matches 12 bases. Germline values: CDR1 MDHEN, CDR2 SYDVKM. V lost 1 base and J lost 1; bases outside the gene matches: 7. This CDR3 region has 18 residues. This CDR3 is CASSLSPSGGGLQETQYF. CDR3 coding DNA: TGTGCCAGCAGTTTATCCCCTAGCGGGGGGGGACTCCAAGAGACCCAGTACTTC.

There are a few counts of this clone. This chain links TRBV5-1 with TRBJ2-5; 9 bases match TRBD2. Germline V gene sequence: CDR1 SGHRS, CDR2 YFSETQ. V lost 0 bases, J lost 4 bases, and 7 bases stayed unmatched. The CDR3 contains 16 residues. The CDR3 here is CASSLEISGSPETQYF. The CDR3 DNA reads as TGCGCCAGCAGCTTGGAGATTAGCGGGAGTCCAGAGACCCAGTACTTC.

This chain connects TRBV18 to TRBJ1-6; D is unresolved. The CDR3 consists of 13 residues. Germline CDR1 and CDR2: KGHSH and LQKENI. V was shortened by 5 bases and J by 10 bases, with 12 bases between the two germline ends. CDR3 loop: CASSVDGVSPLHF. CDR3 coding DNA: TGTGCCAGCTCAGTGGACGGGGTCTCACCCCTCCACTTT.

This clone was picked up one time. V and J are TRBV18 and TRBJ1-6; 12 nucleotides match TRBD1. The germline V gene has CDR1 KGHSH and CDR2 LQKENI. The CDR3 is 16 amino acids. With V trimmed by 3 bases and J by 10 bases, 7 bases remained unmatched. The CDR3 region is CASSPMGQGAGSPLHF. The CDR3 bases are TGTGCCAGCTCACCCATGGGACAGGGGGCAGGGTCACCCCTCCACTTT.

The rearrangement joins TRBV7-3 to TRBJ1-1; D is undetermined. With 2 bases removed from V and 3 bases from J, the gap between germline ends came to 7 bases. Germline CDR1 and CDR2: SGHTA and FQGTGA. This CDR3 comprises 13 residues. The CDR3 here is CASSLSRDTEAFF. Here the CDR3 DNA reads TGTGCCAGCAGCTTATCGAGGGACACTGAAGCTTTCTTT.

V and J are TRBV7-3 and TRBJ2-1; TRBD2 aligns across 7 bases. After removal of 5 bases from V and 3 bases from J, the junction contained 22 bases not matched to a gene. Germline V gene lookup returns CDR1 SGHTA and CDR2 FQGTGA. The CDR3 covers 20 residues. This chain's CDR3 is CASSTTSGTIYVLCYNEQFF. Here the CDR3 DNA reads TGTGCCAGCAGCACAACTTCCGGGACTATATACGTATTATGCTACAATGAGCAGTTCTTC.